Listed below are T cell receptor beta chains from one sample, sequenced in a study of blood T cell repertoires in COVID-19. Profiling relied on immunoSEQ multiplex PCR, and the TCRdb table lists in-frame clones only, not all of them. The sample comprises approximately 300,000 clones, roughly 90% of which are singletons, and roughly 3.9% rests with the top ten. What was sequenced was PBMCs or T cells enriched from blood (not recorded which). Every receptor here comes from a woman under 40 who had been exposed to COVID-19. The CDR3 runs from the conserved cysteine through the conserved F or W. Each record gives: CDR3 protein, V gene, clone size, J gene. Rows may omit the clone size; those that give it use once, few, many or a size class.

CDR3aa: CASSFGSAVSGYTF; v_gene: TRBV28; abundance: NA; j_gene: TRBJ1-2
CDR3aa: CASSPIQGSYGYTF; v_gene: TRBV7-9; abundance: NA; j_gene: TRBJ1-2
CDR3aa: CATSDAGYGYTF; v_gene: TRBV24-1; abundance: once; j_gene: TRBJ1-2
CDR3aa: CASSQGRDRGWRGYTF; v_gene: TRBV4-2; abundance: NA; j_gene: TRBJ1-2
CDR3aa: CASLRLAGGPGELFF; v_gene: TRBV6-6; abundance: once; j_gene: TRBJ2-2
CDR3aa: CASSSSDRLNTEAFF; v_gene: TRBV28; abundance: once; j_gene: TRBJ1-1
CDR3aa: CATQRQTGLGTDTQYF; v_gene: TRBV10-3; abundance: NA; j_gene: TRBJ2-3
CDR3aa: CASSQESGGANYGYTF; v_gene: TRBV4-2; abundance: NA; j_gene: TRBJ1-2
CDR3aa: CASSKTRTANTGELFF; v_gene: TRBV7-2; abundance: NA; j_gene: TRBJ2-2
CDR3aa: CASSPSDSGNTIYF; v_gene: TRBV18; abundance: NA; j_gene: TRBJ1-3
CDR3aa: CASSPRQGMNTEAFF; v_gene: TRBV18; abundance: NA; j_gene: TRBJ1-1
CDR3aa: CASSQGQINYGYTF; v_gene: TRBV4-3; abundance: few; j_gene: TRBJ1-2
CDR3aa: CASRVAQAHGYTF; v_gene: TRBV5-5; abundance: once; j_gene: TRBJ1-2
CDR3aa: CASSLSIPYSNQPQHF; v_gene: TRBV27; abundance: few; j_gene: TRBJ1-5
CDR3aa: CASSAFTGELFF; v_gene: TRBV9; abundance: few; j_gene: TRBJ2-2
CDR3aa: CASSQDPAGELFF; v_gene: TRBV4-3; abundance: NA; j_gene: TRBJ2-2
CDR3aa: CASSESGTANEKLFF; v_gene: TRBV4-1; abundance: NA; j_gene: TRBJ1-4
CDR3aa: CASSRTGVKTEAFF; v_gene: TRBV19; abundance: few; j_gene: TRBJ1-1
CDR3aa: CSVEDPDRGREKLFF; v_gene: TRBV29-1; abundance: NA; j_gene: TRBJ1-4
CDR3aa: CASRTPERETQYF; v_gene: TRBV5-1; abundance: NA; j_gene: TRBJ2-5
CDR3aa: CASSFRDRGYEQYF; v_gene: TRBV5-1; abundance: NA; j_gene: TRBJ2-7
CDR3aa: CASSPPSINNEQFF; v_gene: TRBV4-1; abundance: NA; j_gene: TRBJ2-1
CDR3aa: CASSYDQGTGRYEQYF; v_gene: TRBV6-5; abundance: NA; j_gene: TRBJ2-7
CDR3aa: CASSIGKNTEAFF; v_gene: TRBV19; abundance: few; j_gene: TRBJ1-1
CDR3aa: CASSGTGYQETQYF; v_gene: TRBV18; abundance: NA; j_gene: TRBJ2-5
CDR3aa: CASSPDRGANQPQHF; v_gene: TRBV11-1; abundance: NA; j_gene: TRBJ1-5
CDR3aa: CASSLRAVLNTEAFF; v_gene: TRBV7-8; abundance: NA; j_gene: TRBJ1-1
CDR3aa: CSASRQGAPSYGYTF; v_gene: TRBV20-1; abundance: NA; j_gene: TRBJ1-2
CDR3aa: CASSSRDSNYGYTF; v_gene: TRBV5-1; abundance: NA; j_gene: TRBJ1-2
CDR3aa: CASSFIPRQGSEAFF; v_gene: TRBV27; abundance: once; j_gene: TRBJ1-1
CDR3aa: CASSLWDRGSEKLFF; v_gene: TRBV14; abundance: NA; j_gene: TRBJ1-4
CDR3aa: CASSSGQGRDTQYF; v_gene: TRBV6-5; abundance: few; j_gene: TRBJ2-3
CDR3aa: CASSEAFTFGGKLFF; v_gene: TRBV6-1; abundance: NA; j_gene: TRBJ1-4
CDR3aa: CASSFQAGWGNTIYF; v_gene: TRBV28; abundance: NA; j_gene: TRBJ1-3
CDR3aa: CASSYSLGTQYF; v_gene: TRBV6-2/TRBV6-3; abundance: NA; j_gene: TRBJ2-5
CDR3aa: CASSAGAGGYTF; v_gene: TRBV4-1; abundance: NA; j_gene: TRBJ1-2
CDR3aa: CASSLRQGGGYTF; v_gene: TRBV27; abundance: NA; j_gene: TRBJ1-2
CDR3aa: CASGLGNGTGPGDTQYF; v_gene: TRBV12-5; abundance: once; j_gene: TRBJ2-3
CDR3aa: CASSLVAGEQYF; v_gene: TRBV7-6; abundance: NA; j_gene: TRBJ2-7
CDR3aa: CASSGQGLGQETQYF; v_gene: TRBV6-5; abundance: NA; j_gene: TRBJ2-5
CDR3aa: CASSPGQGATYPTGELFF; v_gene: TRBV5-4; abundance: NA; j_gene: TRBJ2-2
CDR3aa: CASSQAGAGVRSYGYTF; v_gene: TRBV4-1; abundance: NA; j_gene: TRBJ1-2
CDR3aa: CASRRGAHGAFF; v_gene: TRBV7-9; abundance: few; j_gene: TRBJ1-1